This passage covers 9 T cell receptor beta chains from one sample sequenced in a study of cytomegalovirus exposure and HLA in healthy donors. Vbeta (60) and Jbeta (13) primers were used in the PCR. Repertoires were generated with immunoSEQ multiplex PCR, while TCRdb's copy carries only in-frame clones and drops some. This sample has about 73,000 clones; roughly four fifths occur once, and the top ten carry around 11%. Sequencing input: PBMCs. Every receptor here comes from a man in his sixties or seventies in good health and CMV-seronegative.

The J gene is TRBJ2-7, the V gene TRBV5-4, with TRBD2 as a possible D gene (6 bases). The V end was cut by 0 bases, the J end by 1 base, with 11 bases between. The CDR3 is made up of 15 amino acids. Per germline, CDR1 SGHNT and CDR2 YYREEE (reference sequence). The CDR3 coding sequence is TGTGCCAGCAGCTTGGCCTCCGGGGGTTCCTACGAGCAGTACTTC. The encoded protein is CASSLASGGSYEQYF.

The chain joins TRBV7-9 to TRBJ1-1; TRBD1 agrees at 8 bases. This CDR3 is 14 amino acids long. Per the germline V gene, CDR1 is SEHNR and CDR2 is FQNEAQ (reference sequence). After removal of 6 bases from V and 6 bases from J, the junction contained 9 bases not matched to a gene. The CDR3 DNA sequence: TGTGCCAGCAGTCACGGACAGGGTGCTGCTGAAGCTTTCTTT. It is translated as CASSHGQGAAEAFF.

The CDR3 here is CASSISRASPETQYF. CDR3 bases: TGTGCCAGTAGTATTTCGAGGGCGTCCCCGGAGACCCAGTACTTC. V usage is TRBV19 and J usage is TRBJ2-5, with D maybe TRBD2 (5 bases). The CDR3 is 15 amino acids. Trimming took off 3 bases at V and 5 bases at J, with 16 bases between the two ends. Germline CDR1 reads LNHDA; CDR2 reads SQIVND (reference sequence).

The chain is built from TRBV7-9 and TRBJ2-7, with 10 bases fitting TRBD1. Germline V gives CDR1 SEHNR, CDR2 FQNEAQ (reference sequence). Trimming took 8 bases from V and 6 from J; bases not matched to a gene: 10. The CDR3 consists of 14 residues. CDR3 nucleotide sequence: TGTGCCAGCGGAAACGACAGGGGGCTGCGCGAGCAGTACTTC. It codes for CASGNDRGLREQYF.

V is TRBV7-2 and J is TRBJ2-3; tentative D call: TRBD1 (5 bases). V was clipped by 4 bases and J by 0 bases, with 8 bases between them. The CDR3 is made up of 14 amino acids. CDR1 is SGHTA and CDR2 is FQGNSA in the germline V gene. Here the CDR3 reads CASSSSGSTDTQYF. Here the CDR3 DNA reads TGTGCCAGCAGCTCCTCAGGGAGCACAGATACGCAGTATTTT.

The genes are TRBV7-2 and TRBJ1-2; TRBD1 might be the D (5 bases). The CDR3 runs 13 residues. V shed 2 bases and J shed 4 bases, with 8 bases lying between them. Germline CDR1 is SGHTA and CDR2 is FQGNSA. The CDR3 loop reads CASSLQGSYGYTF. CDR3 nucleotides: TGTGCCAGCAGCTTACAGGGTAGCTATGGCTACACCTTC.

The V call is TRBV12-5, the J call TRBJ2-2, with a tentative D call TRBD2 (7 bases). CDR1 and CDR2 (germline): LGHNT, FRNRAP. This CDR3 is built from 15 residues. Trimming removed 5 bases from V and 4 bases from J, with 14 bases in between. CDR3 sequence: CASGGREGGTGELFF. CDR3 coding DNA: TGTGCTAGTGGTGGCAGGGAGGGGGGCACCGGGGAGCTGTTTTTT.

The chain links TRBV27 to TRBJ2-5; 9 bases match TRBD1. The J segment lost 4 bases and the V segment lost 6 bases, leaving 9 bases of the junction unmatched. CDR3 length equals 15 residues. Germline CDR1 is MNHEY and CDR2 is SMNVEV (reference sequence). CDR3 coding DNA: TGTGCCAGCAGCTTTTACAGGGGGCGAGGAGAGACCCAGTACTTC. It specifies CASSFYRGRGETQYF.

This sequence joins TRBV7-9 and TRBJ2-3; 7 nucleotides match TRBD2. This CDR3 comprises 15 residues. Germline CDR1 reads SEHNR; CDR2 reads FQNEAQ (reference sequence). V shed 0 bases and J 6 bases; nucleotides not matched to a gene: 6. CDR3 in amino acids: CASSLAAGTADTQYF. The CDR3, as DNA: TGTGCCAGCAGCTTAGCAGCGGGAACTGCGGATACGCAGTATTTT. The complete variable domain, with remaining parts taken from reference TRBV7-9 and TRBJ2-3, reads DTGVSQNPRHKITKRGQNVTFRCDPISEHNRLYWYRQTLGQGPEFLTYFQNEAQLEKSRLLSDRFSAERPKGSFSTLEIQRTEQGDSAMYLCASSLAAGTADTQYFGPGTRLTVL.